The present TCR beta chain was sequenced within a study of T cells after posttransplantation cyclophosphamide. This table comes from immunoSEQ multiplex PCR, and its TCRdb copy is limited to in-frame clones, with some not included. The sample yields just over 15,000 clones, 84% seen once. This CDR3 has 15 amino acids. V shed 2 bases, J shed 1 base, and the junction held 3 bases outside the gene matches. CDR1 is SGHTS, CDR2 YDEGEE, per germline. With regard to this clone: The antigen is not known.

Study-wide results and caveats: After PTCy, TRB diversity resembled that of CNI/methotrexate controls. Skin or GI-infiltrating T cells shared few TRB sequences with blood.

Methotrexate plus calcineurin inhibitor accompanied controls' myeloablative marrow transplants; sampling was 1 year later. The receptor comes from a male patient between 18 and 35 years old who received an allogeneic stem cell transplant from a related donor, was CMV-positive, and had no GVHD. Certain T cells may be donor cells from the graft. The specimen comprised PBMCs, sampled roughly 57 weeks after allogeneic stem cell transplant with calcineurin inhibitor and methotrexate. V is TRBV5-8 and J is TRBJ2-1; 7 bases match TRBD2. The CDR3 DNA reads as TGTGCCAGCAGCTTAGCGGGGAGGTCCTACAATGAGCAGTTCTTC. Amino acid sequence: CASSLAGRSYNEQFF.